This entry lists 27 T cell receptor beta chains sequenced from one sample in a study of CD8+ T cells in alopecia areata. RNA extraction and reverse transcription yielded cDNA as sequencing template. TCRdb's table, derived via immunoSEQ multiplex PCR, lists solely in-frame clones and lacks some. The data contain approximately 150,000 clones, 67% of them singletons. Source: CD8+ T cells sorted from blood, taken at week 0. The receptors here all came from a human donor with alopecia areata.

This rearrangement joins TRBV6-1 to TRBJ2-7; D ambiguous. The V end lost 2 bases, the J end lost 2 bases, and 7 bases lay between the germline ends. The V gene's germline CDR1 is MNHNS and CDR2 SASEGT. The CDR3 length is 13 residues. As DNA, the CDR3 is TGTGCCAGCAGTGAAAGCACCCCCTACGAGCAGTACTTC. This translates into CASSESTPYEQYF.

The chain employs TRBV30 and TRBJ2-7; 8 bases align to TRBD2. There are 16 residues in the CDR3. With V trimmed by 0 bases and J by 2 bases, 9 bases remained unmatched. Germline CDR1 reads GTSNPN; CDR2 reads SVGIG (reference sequence). In DNA form, the CDR3 reads TGTGCCTGGAGTGTACTCTACGGGGGGGATACCTACGAGCAGTACTTC. Encoded protein: CAWSVLYGGDTYEQYF.

This chain uses TRBV29-1 with TRBJ2-7; possibly TRBD2 for D (5 bases). V was cut by 0 bases and J by 0 bases, with 15 bases left in between. The CDR3 sequence is 16 residues long. CDR1 is SQVTM, CDR2 ANQGSEA, per germline. The DNA of the CDR3 is TGCAGCGTTGAAGATTCCGGGGATGTGAGCTCCTACGAGCAGTACTTC. Its translation is CSVEDSGDVSSYEQYF.

V usage is TRBV4-1 and J usage is TRBJ1-1, with no clear D. This CDR3 spans 14 amino acids. The germline gives CDR1 MGHRA, CDR2 YSYEKL. V shed 1 base and J shed 6 bases, with 12 bases lying between them. This CDR3 reads CASSQGLPGPEAFF. The CDR3 DNA follows: TGCGCCAGCAGCCAAGGGCTCCCTGGTCCTGAAGCTTTCTTT.

Points on this clone: Additional DNA sequences in this sample encode the identical CDR3. The rearrangement links TRBV7-9 to TRBJ1-1; possibly TRBD1 for D (5 bases). With 5 bases removed from V and 1 base from J, the gap between germline ends came to 8 bases. The CDR3 totals 13 residues. Germline CDR1 SEHNR, CDR2 FQNEAQ (reference sequence). The CDR3 nucleotides read TGTGCCAGCAGCGGGACGGCGAACACTGAAGCTTTCTTT. This gives the protein CASSGTANTEAFF.

This clone was detected a few times. This rearrangement joins TRBV2 to TRBJ1-5; a weak D match, TRBD1 (6 bases). The CDR3 is 14 amino acids. Germline V gene sequence: CDR1 SNHLY, CDR2 FYNNEI. V was cut by 3 bases and J by 7 bases, with 13 bases left in between. The CDR3 sequence is CASSETGGSQPQHF. The CDR3 region has the DNA TGTGCCAGCAGTGAGACAGGCGGTTCGCAGCCCCAGCATTTT.

Here the CDR3 reads CAAERSVGQADTQYF. DNA of the CDR3: TGTGCCGCCGAGAGATCGGTGGGGCAGGCAGATACGCAGTATTTT. The rearrangement joins TRBV10-3 to TRBJ2-3; the D gene is possibly TRBD1 (5 bases). Trimming took 11 bases from V and 4 from J, leaving 22 bases between them. The CDR3 extends over 15 amino acids. Germline V gives CDR1 ENHRY, CDR2 SYGVKD.

This clone occurred once. The CDR3: CAVRGELTGELFF. In nucleotides, the CDR3 is TGTGCCGTGCGGGGGGAGCTCACCGGGGAGCTGTTTTTT. The chain links TRBV10-3 to TRBJ2-2, with 8 bases that match TRBD2. Germline V CDR1 and CDR2: ENHRY, SYGVKD. The length of the CDR3 is 13 residues. V lost 11 bases to trimming and J lost 4 bases; unmatched junction nucleotides: 6.

The rearrangement joins TRBV7-6 to TRBJ1-4; D unclear. CDR1 is SGHVS and CDR2 is FNYEAQ in the germline V gene. The V and J ends lost 5 bases and 3 bases respectively, with 16 bases between them. There are 16 residues in the CDR3. The CDR3 is CASSRFQNGANEKLFF. DNA of the CDR3: TGTGCCAGCAGCCGATTCCAGAACGGGGCTAATGAAAAACTGTTTTTT.

V gene TRBV2 combines with J gene TRBJ1-2; D not certain. Germline V lookup: CDR1 SNHLY, CDR2 FYNNEI. The germline V and J ends were trimmed by 0 bases and 1 base, with 9 bases remaining between them. CDR3 length: 15 residues. The CDR3 reads CASSEAGSVNYGYTF. DNA of the CDR3: TGTGCCAGCAGTGAAGCAGGGTCAGTTAACTATGGCTACACCTTC.

V usage is TRBV7-8 and J usage is TRBJ1-5, with no clear D. The CDR3 loop spans 14 amino acids. Trimming shortened V by 2 bases and J by 0 bases, and 5 bases separated the two germline ends. Germline V gene data show CDR1 as SGHVS and CDR2 as FQNEAQ. CDR3 in DNA: TGTGCCAGCAGCTTATCTAATAGCAATCAGCCCCAGCATTTT. Its translation is CASSLSNSNQPQHF.

Concerning this clone: A read error may produce the germline difference seen at one junction end. This chain uses TRBV15 with TRBJ1-2; 9 nucleotides line up with TRBD1. The CDR3 runs 14 residues. CDR1 and CDR2 from the germline V gene are LNHNV and YYDKDF (reference sequence). This CDR3 is CATSRPGQGPLIAF. The CDR3 DNA reads as TGTGCCACCAGCAGACCGGGACAGGGACCCCTCATCGCCTTC.

V and J are TRBV27 and TRBJ2-1; 9 bases fit TRBD1. V gave up 6 bases and J gave up 6 bases; unmatched junction bases: 9. The germline V gene encodes CDR1 MNHEY and CDR2 SMNVEV (reference sequence). The CDR3 is made up of 15 amino acids. Here the CDR3 reads CASSASTGGINEQFF. The CDR3 DNA sequence: TGTGCCAGCAGCGCTTCGACAGGGGGTATCAATGAGCAGTTCTTC.

V gene TRBV6-5 combines with J gene TRBJ2-7; 7 bases map to TRBD2. The CDR3 sequence is 12 residues long. The V gene's germline CDR1 is MNHEY and CDR2 SVGAGI. The junction had 3 bases not matched to a gene; V was cut back by 5 bases and J by 5 bases. The CDR3 region is CASSNGLDEQYF. DNA for the CDR3: TGTGCCAGCAGTAACGGACTAGACGAGCAGTACTTC.

This chain uses TRBV7-9 with TRBJ2-7, with D maybe TRBD1 (6 bases). This CDR3 spans 14 amino acids. CDR1 SEHNR and CDR2 FQNEAQ come from the germline V gene (reference sequence). V gave up 5 bases and J gave up 4 bases, with 15 bases separating them. The CDR3 nucleotides are TGTGCCAGCAGCGTAACCGGGACAAAGTACGAGCAGTACTTC. Translation: CASSVTGTKYEQYF.

This clone was detected a few times. This chain links TRBV30 with TRBJ2-2; no clear D gene. Germline V CDR1 and CDR2: GTSNPN, SVGIG (reference sequence). This CDR3 region has 11 residues. The V end lost 1 base, the J end lost 7 bases, and 4 bases lay between the germline ends. CDR3 region: CAWSEFGELFF. The CDR3 DNA sequence: TGTGCCTGGAGTGAGTTCGGGGAGCTGTTTTTT.

The CDR3 loop is CASSYRMGNQPQHF. In DNA form, the CDR3 reads TGTGCCAGCAGTTACCGTATGGGCAATCAGCCCCAGCATTTT. The chain carries TRBV6-5 and TRBJ1-5; D gene ambiguous. From germline, CDR1 is MNHEY and CDR2 SVGAGI. Trimming took 2 bases from V and 2 from J, leaving 7 bases between them. The CDR3 length is 14 residues.

There are many counts of this clone. This chain joins TRBV5-6 and TRBJ1-4; tentative D call: TRBD1 (6 bases). Trimming removed 4 bases from V and 12 bases from J, with 10 bases in between. This CDR3 contains 11 residues. Germline CDR1 SGHDT, CDR2 YYEEEE. Here the CDR3 DNA reads TGTGCCAGCAGCGATCACAGGGAACTGTTTTTT. This encodes CASSDHRELFF.

The V gene is TRBV5-6, the J gene TRBJ2-7, with 9 bases that match TRBD2. V was clipped by 0 bases and J by 9 bases; unmatched bases: 4. This CDR3 contains 13 residues. Germline CDR1 is SGHDT and CDR2 is YYEEEE. The CDR3 DNA is TGTGCCAGCAGCTTGGGACTAGCGGTCTTGCAGTACTTC. This encodes CASSLGLAVLQYF.

This rearrangement joins TRBV15 to TRBJ2-7; TRBD2 agrees at 8 bases. The CDR3 covers 14 residues. The germline CDR1 and CDR2 sequences are LNHNV and YYDKDF (reference sequence). Trimming at V came to 8 bases and at J to 7 bases, leaving 13 bases not matched to a gene. The CDR3 reads CATGERGSNGEQYF. The DNA for the CDR3 is TGTGCCACCGGAGAGCGGGGGTCCAACGGGGAGCAGTACTTC. Full variable domain (missing parts from reference TRBV15 and TRBJ2-7): DAMVIQNPRYQVTQFGKPVTLSCSQTLNHNVMYWYQQKSSQAPKLLFHYYDKDFNNEADTPDNFQSRRPNTSFCFLDIRSPGLGDTAMYLCATGERGSNGEQYFGPGTRLTVT.

Only one count was recorded for this clone. The J gene is TRBJ2-7, the V gene TRBV14; the match to TRBD2 covers 11 bases. Trimming cost V 5 bases and J 3 bases; bases outside gene matches: 9. The germline gives CDR1 SGHDN, CDR2 FVKESK. CDR3 length: 16 residues. CDR3 region: CASSARATSGDYEQYF. In DNA form, the CDR3 reads TGTGCCAGCAGCGCGCGAGCGACTAGCGGGGACTACGAGCAGTACTTC.

The gene calls are TRBV7-8 and TRBJ2-1, with TRBD1 as a possible D gene (5 bases). Between the trimmed V and J ends, which lost 6 bases and 9 bases, there was a span of 9 bases. CDR3 length: 11 amino acids. Germline CDR1 is SGHVS and CDR2 is FQNEAQ. The CDR3 DNA reads TGTGCCAGCAGGAAAAGGGGTGAGCAGTTCTTC. It yields the protein CASRKRGEQFF. Looking up the rest from reference TRBV7-8 and TRBJ2-1 gives the full variable domain: GAGVSQSPRYKVAKRGQDVALRCDPISGHVSLFWYQQALGQGPEFLTYFQNEAQLDKSGLPSDRFFAERPEGSVSTLKIQRTQQEDSAVYLCASRKRGEQFFGPGTRLTVL.

This chain connects TRBV19 to TRBJ1-1; D is unclear. The germline V gene has CDR1 LNHDA and CDR2 SQIVND (reference sequence). Trimming took 5 bases from V and 7 from J, leaving 11 bases between them. This CDR3 spans 12 amino acids. The CDR3 nucleotides read TGTGCCAGTAGTTTGGATTTTGATGAAGCTTTCTTT. It encodes CASSLDFDEAFF. The complete variable domain, with remaining parts taken from reference TRBV19 and TRBJ1-1, reads DGGITQSPKYLFRKEGQNVTLSCEQNLNHDAMYWYRQDPGQGLRLIYYSQIVNDFQKGDIAEGYSVSREKKESFPLTVTSAQKNPTAFYLCASSLDFDEAFFGQGTRLTVV.

This chain joins TRBV10-3 and TRBJ2-5; 7 nucleotides line up with TRBD1. Germline assignment: CDR1 ENHRY and CDR2 SYGVKD. V lost 6 bases, J lost 4 bases, and 5 bases stayed unmatched. The CDR3 is made up of 13 amino acids. This CDR3 is CAIRNYRGETQYF. DNA of the CDR3: TGTGCCATCAGAAACTACAGGGGAGAGACCCAGTACTTC.

V is TRBV7-9 and J is TRBJ2-7, with D possibly matching TRBD1 (5 bases). The length of the CDR3 is 12 residues. From germline, CDR1 is SEHNR and CDR2 FQNEAQ (reference sequence). With 5 bases removed from V and 6 bases from J, the gap between germline ends came to 11 bases. The CDR3 loop is CASSKTQAEQYF. The DNA of the CDR3 is TGTGCCAGCAGCAAGACACAGGCCGAGCAGTACTTC.

The genes are TRBV11-1 and TRBJ2-5; D remains unclear. The CDR3 spans 12 residues. V was pared by 4 bases and J by 5 bases, with 8 bases between. Germline V lookup: CDR1 SGHAT, CDR2 FQDESV (reference sequence). CDR3 in DNA: TGTGCCAGCAGCTCCGCAACGGAGACCCAGTACTTC. This sequence encodes CASSSATETQYF.

The chain combines TRBV2 with TRBJ1-2; TRBD1 matches at 7 bases. The germline gives CDR1 SNHLY, CDR2 FYNNEI. V trimming: 3 bases; J trimming: 0 bases; junction bases outside the gene matches: 1. The CDR3 is made up of 14 amino acids. The CDR3 loop is CASSEDRPNYGYTF. The CDR3, as DNA: TGTGCCAGCAGTGAGGACAGGCCTAACTATGGCTACACCTTC.